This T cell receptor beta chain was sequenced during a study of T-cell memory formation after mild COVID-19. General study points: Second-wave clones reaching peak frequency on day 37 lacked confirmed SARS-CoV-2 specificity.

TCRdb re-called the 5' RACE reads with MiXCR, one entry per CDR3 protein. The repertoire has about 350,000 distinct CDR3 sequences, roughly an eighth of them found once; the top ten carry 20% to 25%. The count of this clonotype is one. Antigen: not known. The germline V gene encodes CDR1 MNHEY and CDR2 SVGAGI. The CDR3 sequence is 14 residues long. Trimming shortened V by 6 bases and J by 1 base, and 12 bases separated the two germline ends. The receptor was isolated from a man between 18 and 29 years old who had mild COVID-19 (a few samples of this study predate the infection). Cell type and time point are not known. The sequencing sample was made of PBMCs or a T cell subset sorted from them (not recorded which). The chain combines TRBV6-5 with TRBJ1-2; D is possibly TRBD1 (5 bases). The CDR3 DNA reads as TGTGCCAGCAGCGGGGCAGGACTTAACTATGGCTACACCTTC. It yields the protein CASSGAGLNYGYTF.